The TCR beta chain described here comes from a study of blood T cell repertoires in COVID-19. Study information: The cDNA or gDNA used as material had been derived from T cells, B-cell-depleted T cells, or PBMCs.

In regard to this clone: Other nucleotide sequences from this sample produce the same CDR3.

Germline CDR1 is LNHNV and CDR2 is YYDKDF (reference sequence). V trimming: 3 bases; J trimming: 4 bases; junction bases outside the gene matches: 5. The length of the CDR3 is 15 residues. Original handling: Estimates of nucleated cell counts were drawn from the amplification of reference gene primers. TCRdb's copy holds only in-frame clones and misses some; the assay was immunoSEQ multiplex PCR. V, J and clone size derive from that table, while D and trimming were established from the DNA sequence. The sample yields over 10,000 clones, roughly 82% seen once. The clonotype was recovered from a human donor in a cohort sampled during active COVID-19. The genes are TRBV15 and TRBJ1-2, with 10 nucleotides matching TRBD1. The sample was peripheral blood. The DNA for the CDR3 is TGTGCCACCAGCAGTAGACAGGGGGCGATCTATGGCTACACCTTC. Its protein product is CATSSRQGAIYGYTF.